This T cell receptor (beta chain) originates from a study of metastatic and nonmetastatic thyroid tumors. Study context: Blood and tumor or nodule tissue repertoires from malignant and benign thyroid patients were compared.

As processed by the authors: A classifier of distant metastasis in papillary thyroid cancer was built from CDR3 differences (across clinicopathological groups). TCRdb re-called the PCR reads with MiXCR. It is TCRdb's table, rather than the study itself, that gives the V and J calls and clone size. The sample gives over 20,000 clones, approximately 10% of which show up once; about 7.3% is in the top ten. Study-wide findings and caveats: It was reportedly found that TCR beta diversity was significantly higher in malignant thyroid tumors than in benign nodules, a difference seen in both blood and tumor samples.

There were no patients who had received any treatment before thyroid surgery. The germline CDR1 and CDR2 sequences are SGHVS and FNYEAQ. V shed 5 bases and J shed 2 bases, with 13 bases lying between them. The CDR3 runs to 15 residues. Ten or more counts support this clone. The target antigen is unknown. The rearrangement uses TRBV7-6 and TRBJ2-1; D unclear. The sequence was collected from a female donor with papillary thyroid cancer or a benign thyroid nodule (not recorded which). Some clones in this sample may be carry-over from other donors' samples. Source material: blood. CDR3 sequence: CASSGPRVTYNEQFF. The CDR3 bases are TGTGCCAGCAGCGGCCCTAGGGTCACCTACAATGAGCAGTTCTTC.